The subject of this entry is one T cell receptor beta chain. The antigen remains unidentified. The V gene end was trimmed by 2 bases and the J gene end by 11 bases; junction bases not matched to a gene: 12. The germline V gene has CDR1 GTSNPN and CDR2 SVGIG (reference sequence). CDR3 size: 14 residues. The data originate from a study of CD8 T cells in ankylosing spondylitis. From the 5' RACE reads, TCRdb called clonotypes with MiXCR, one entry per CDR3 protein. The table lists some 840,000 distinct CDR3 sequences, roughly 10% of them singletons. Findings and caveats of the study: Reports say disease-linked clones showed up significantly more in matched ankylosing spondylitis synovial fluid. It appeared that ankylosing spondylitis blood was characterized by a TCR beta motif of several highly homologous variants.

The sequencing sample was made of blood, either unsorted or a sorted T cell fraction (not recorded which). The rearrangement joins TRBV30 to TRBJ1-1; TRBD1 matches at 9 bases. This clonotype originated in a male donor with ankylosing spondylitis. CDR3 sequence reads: CAWSTLPGQGTAFF. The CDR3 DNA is TGTGCCTGGAGTACACTCCCGGGACAGGGAACGGCTTTCTTT.